Shown below are 8 T cell receptor beta chains from a single sample sequenced in a study of cytotoxic CD8 clonotypes in ibrutinib-treated CLL. Some clones are missing from TCRdb's copy, which holds only in-frame ones; the method was immunoSEQ multiplex PCR. Of around 16,000 clones listed, roughly 65% are singletons. Sequences were derived from PBMCs, sampled before ibrutinib treatment. These TCRs come from a human donor with chronic lymphocytic leukemia.

The chain uses TRBV7-8 and TRBJ1-6; D remains ambiguous. The CDR3 contains 14 residues. V lost 1 base to trimming and J lost 6 bases, with 7 bases between them. Germline-derived CDR1 and CDR2 are SGHVS and FQNEAQ. This CDR3 reads CASSLGSVNSPLHF. The CDR3, as DNA: TGTGCCAGCAGCTTAGGTTCAGTTAATTCACCCCTCCACTTT.

J is TRBJ1-4 and V is TRBV6-5, with D possibly being TRBD1 (5 bases). Trimming cost V 6 bases and J 4 bases, with 12 bases left between them. Looked up from germline, CDR1 is MNHEY and CDR2 is SVGAGI. This CDR3 is built from 14 residues. CDR3 bases: TGTGCCAGCAGCGTCCGGGACCTTAATGAAAAACTGTTTTTT. This gives the protein CASSVRDLNEKLFF.

The chain links TRBV27 to TRBJ2-1, with TRBD2 matching 10 bases. The V gene's germline CDR1 is MNHEY and CDR2 SMNVEV (reference sequence). V shed 0 bases and J 6 bases; nucleotides not matched to a gene: 2. This CDR3 has 15 amino acids. CDR3: CASSLSSGGSNEQFF. In nucleotides, the CDR3 is TGTGCCAGCAGTTTATCTAGCGGGGGGAGCAATGAGCAGTTCTTC.

Judged by abundance, this clone is medium-sized. The chain employs TRBV11-3 and TRBJ2-3; a weak D match, TRBD2 (6 bases). The CDR3 is made up of 14 amino acids. Germline assignment: CDR1 SGHNT and CDR2 YENEEA. V lost 3 bases to trimming and J lost 6 bases, with 13 bases between them. The CDR3 sequence: CASSLTSTSDTQYF. Written as DNA, the CDR3 is TGTGCCAGCAGCTTGACTAGTACGTCGGATACGCAGTATTTT.

A single count supports this clone. This chain joins TRBV6-5 and TRBJ1-2, with 8 bases that match TRBD1. Germline lookup yields CDR1 MNHEY and CDR2 SVGAGI. CDR3 size: 15 residues. The junction had 6 bases not matched to a gene; V was cut back by 0 bases and J by 6 bases. The CDR3: CASSYSWTGKDGYTF. The CDR3 region has the DNA TGTGCCAGCAGTTACTCCTGGACAGGGAAGGATGGCTACACCTTC.

The V and J genes are TRBV5-6 and TRBJ2-7; either TRBD1 or TRBD2 may fit D (5 bases each). The V and J ends lost 3 bases and 7 bases respectively, with 11 bases between them. This CDR3 contains 12 residues. Per the germline V gene, CDR1 is SGHDT and CDR2 is YYEEEE. The CDR3 coding sequence is TGTGCCAGCAGCTGGGGACCAGAAGAGCAGTACTTC. Its translation: CASSWGPEEQYF.

V usage is TRBV15 and J usage is TRBJ2-5, with a tentative D call TRBD2 (6 bases). This CDR3 region has 14 residues. V lost 9 bases, J lost 1 base, and 15 bases lay in between. Germline V CDR1 and CDR2: LNHNV, YYDKDF (reference sequence). In DNA form, the CDR3 reads TGTGCCACGGGGGTAGGGAGGATCCAAGAGACCCAGTACTTC. Residues: CATGVGRIQETQYF. The full variable domain, its missing parts supplied by reference TRBV15 and TRBJ2-5, is DAMVIQNPRYQVTQFGKPVTLSCSQTLNHNVMYWYQQKSSQAPKLLFHYYDKDFNNEADTPDNFQSRRPNTSFCFLDIRSPGLGDTAMYLCATGVGRIQETQYFGPGTRLLVL.

The chain is built from TRBV18 and TRBJ2-2, with D perhaps TRBD1 (6 bases). V was clipped by 4 bases and J by 4 bases, with 16 bases between them. Looked up from germline, CDR1 is KGHSH and CDR2 is LQKENI. This CDR3 is built from 16 residues. The CDR3 is CASSQQGAFSTGELFF. The CDR3 DNA is TGTGCCAGCTCACAACAGGGCGCCTTTTCCACCGGGGAGCTGTTTTTT.